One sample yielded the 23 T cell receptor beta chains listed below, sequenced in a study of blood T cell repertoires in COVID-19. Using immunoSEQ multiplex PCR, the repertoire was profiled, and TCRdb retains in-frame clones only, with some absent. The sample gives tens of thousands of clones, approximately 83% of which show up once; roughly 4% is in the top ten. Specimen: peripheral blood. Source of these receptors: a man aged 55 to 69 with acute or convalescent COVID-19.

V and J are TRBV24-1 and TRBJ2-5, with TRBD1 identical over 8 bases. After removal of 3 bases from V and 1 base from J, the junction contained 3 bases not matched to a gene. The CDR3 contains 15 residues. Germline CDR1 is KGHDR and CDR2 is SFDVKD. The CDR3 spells CATSDAGTGQETQYF. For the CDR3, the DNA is TGTGCCACCAGTGATGCCGGGACAGGCCAAGAGACCCAGTACTTC.

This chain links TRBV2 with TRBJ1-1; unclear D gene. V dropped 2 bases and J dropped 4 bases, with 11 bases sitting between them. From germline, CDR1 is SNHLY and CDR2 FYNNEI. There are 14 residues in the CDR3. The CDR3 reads CASSESVLGTEAFF. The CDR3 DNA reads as TGTGCCAGCAGTGAAAGCGTGTTGGGCACTGAAGCTTTCTTT. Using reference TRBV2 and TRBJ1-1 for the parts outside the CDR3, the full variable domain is EPEVTQTPSHQVTQMGQEVILRCVPISNHLYFYWYRQILGQKVEFLVSFYNNEISEKSEIFDDQFSVERPDGSNFTLKIRSTKLEDSAMYFCASSESVLGTEAFFGQGTRLTVV.

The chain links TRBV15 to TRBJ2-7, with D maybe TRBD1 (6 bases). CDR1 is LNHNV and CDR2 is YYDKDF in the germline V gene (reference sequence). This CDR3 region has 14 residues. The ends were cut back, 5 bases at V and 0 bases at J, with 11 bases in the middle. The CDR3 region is CATSAGQYSYEQYF. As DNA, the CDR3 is TGTGCCACCAGCGCCGGACAGTACTCCTACGAGCAGTACTTC. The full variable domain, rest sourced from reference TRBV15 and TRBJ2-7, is DAMVIQNPRYQVTQFGKPVTLSCSQTLNHNVMYWYQQKSSQAPKLLFHYYDKDFNNEADTPDNFQSRRPNTSFCFLDIRSPGLGDTAMYLCATSAGQYSYEQYFGPGTRLTVT.

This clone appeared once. In nucleotides, the CDR3 is TGTGCCAGTAGTATTTTGGGGGCGGGACAGTTGAGCTCCTACAATGAGCAGTTCTTC. This gives the protein CASSILGAGQLSSYNEQFF. V is TRBV19 and J is TRBJ2-1; perhaps TRBD1 as D (7 bases). CDR1 and CDR2 from the germline V gene are LNHDA and SQIVND (reference sequence). CDR3 size: 19 residues. Trimming cost V 3 bases and J 0 bases, with 21 bases left between them.

As DNA, the CDR3 is TGTGCCAGCAGCGGCGGATCTAGCACAGATACGCAGTATTTT. Its translation: CASSGGSSTDTQYF. The chain links TRBV14 to TRBJ2-3; D is undetermined. The CDR3 length is 14 residues. The V end lost 5 bases, the J end lost 0 bases, and 9 bases lay between the germline ends. Germline values: CDR1 SGHDN, CDR2 FVKESK.

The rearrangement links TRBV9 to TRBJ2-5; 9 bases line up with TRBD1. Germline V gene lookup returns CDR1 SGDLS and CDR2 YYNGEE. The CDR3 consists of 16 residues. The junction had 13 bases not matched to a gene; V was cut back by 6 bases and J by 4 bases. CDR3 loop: CASTGSTGGLGETQYF. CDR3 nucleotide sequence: TGTGCCAGCACCGGGTCCACAGGGGGCTTAGGAGAGACCCAGTACTTC.

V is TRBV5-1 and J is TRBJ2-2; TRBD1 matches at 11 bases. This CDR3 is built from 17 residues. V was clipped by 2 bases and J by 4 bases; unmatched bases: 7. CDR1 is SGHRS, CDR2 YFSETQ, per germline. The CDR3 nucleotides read TGCGCCAGCAGCTTATACCCGGGACAGGGGGTCACCGGGGAGCTGTTTTTT. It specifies CASSLYPGQGVTGELFF.

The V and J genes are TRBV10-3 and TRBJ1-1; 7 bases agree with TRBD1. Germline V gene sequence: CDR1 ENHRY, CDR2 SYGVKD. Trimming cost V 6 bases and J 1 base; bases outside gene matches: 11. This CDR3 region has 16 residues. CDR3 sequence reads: CAIRDGTVRGNTEAFF. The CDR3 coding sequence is TGTGCCATCAGAGACGGGACAGTGAGGGGGAACACTGAAGCTTTCTTT.

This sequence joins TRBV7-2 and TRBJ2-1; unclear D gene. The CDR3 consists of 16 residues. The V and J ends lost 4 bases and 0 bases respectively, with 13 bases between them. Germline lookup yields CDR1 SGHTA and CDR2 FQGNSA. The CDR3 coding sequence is TGTGCCAGCAGCTCCCCAGGTACCAGCTCCTACAATGAGCAGTTCTTC. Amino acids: CASSSPGTSSYNEQFF.

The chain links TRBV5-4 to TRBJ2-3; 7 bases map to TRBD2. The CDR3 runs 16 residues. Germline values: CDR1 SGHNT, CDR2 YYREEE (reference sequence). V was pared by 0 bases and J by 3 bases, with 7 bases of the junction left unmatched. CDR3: CASSLGFPSGTDTQYF. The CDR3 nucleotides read TGTGCCAGCAGCTTGGGGTTTCCTAGCGGTACAGATACGCAGTATTTT.

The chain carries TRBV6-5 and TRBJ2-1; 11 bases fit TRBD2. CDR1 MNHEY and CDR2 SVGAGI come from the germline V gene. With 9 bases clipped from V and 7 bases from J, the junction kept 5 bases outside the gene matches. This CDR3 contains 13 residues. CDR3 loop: CASSSGRGNEQFF. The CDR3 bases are TGTGCCAGTAGTAGCGGGAGGGGTAATGAGCAGTTCTTC.

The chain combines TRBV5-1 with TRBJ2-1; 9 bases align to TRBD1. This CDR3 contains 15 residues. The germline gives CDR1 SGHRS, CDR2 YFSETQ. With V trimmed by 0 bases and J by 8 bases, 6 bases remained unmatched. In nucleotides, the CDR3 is TGCGCCAGCAGCTTGGCCGGGACAGGGTTTGATGAGCAGTTCTTC. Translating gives CASSLAGTGFDEQFF.

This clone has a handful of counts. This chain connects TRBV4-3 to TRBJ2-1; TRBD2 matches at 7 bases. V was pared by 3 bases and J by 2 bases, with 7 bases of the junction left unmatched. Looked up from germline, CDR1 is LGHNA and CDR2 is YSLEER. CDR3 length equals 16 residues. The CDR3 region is CASSHPPGGPYNEQFF. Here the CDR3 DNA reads TGCGCCAGCAGCCACCCGCCGGGGGGTCCCTACAATGAGCAGTTCTTC.

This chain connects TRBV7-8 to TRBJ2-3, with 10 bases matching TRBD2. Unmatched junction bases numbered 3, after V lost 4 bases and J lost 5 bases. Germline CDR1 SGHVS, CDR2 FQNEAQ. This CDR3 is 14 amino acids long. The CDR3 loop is CASSSGLALDTQYF. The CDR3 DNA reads TGTGCCAGCAGCTCGGGACTAGCGTTAGATACGCAGTATTTT.

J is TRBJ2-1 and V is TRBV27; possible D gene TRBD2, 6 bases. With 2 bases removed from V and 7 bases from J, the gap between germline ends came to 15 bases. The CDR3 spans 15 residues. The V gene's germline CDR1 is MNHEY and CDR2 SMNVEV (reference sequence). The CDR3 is CASSLNSGAVNEQFF. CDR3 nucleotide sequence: TGTGCCAGCAGTTTAAATAGCGGAGCGGTGAATGAGCAGTTCTTC.

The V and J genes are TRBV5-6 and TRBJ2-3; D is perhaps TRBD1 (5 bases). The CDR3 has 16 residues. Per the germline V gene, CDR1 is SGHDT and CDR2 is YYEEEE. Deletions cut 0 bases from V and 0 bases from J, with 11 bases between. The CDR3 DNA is TGTGCCAGCAGCTTGGTGACAGCCGTTAGCACAGATACGCAGTATTTT. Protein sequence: CASSLVTAVSTDTQYF.

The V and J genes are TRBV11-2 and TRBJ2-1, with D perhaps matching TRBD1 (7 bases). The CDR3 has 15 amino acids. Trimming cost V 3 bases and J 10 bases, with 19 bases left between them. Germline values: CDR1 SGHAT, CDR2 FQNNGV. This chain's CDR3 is CASSFTGAPGDEQFF. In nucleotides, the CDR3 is TGTGCCAGCAGCTTTACAGGGGCCCCGGGAGACGAGCAGTTCTTC.

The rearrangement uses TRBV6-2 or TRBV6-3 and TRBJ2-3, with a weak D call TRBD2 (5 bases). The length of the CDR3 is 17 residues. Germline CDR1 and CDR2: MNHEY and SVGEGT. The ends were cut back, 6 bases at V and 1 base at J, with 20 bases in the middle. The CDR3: CASSHLPRGERTDTQYF. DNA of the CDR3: TGTGCCAGCAGCCACCTACCTCGGGGTGAACGCACAGATACGCAGTATTTT.

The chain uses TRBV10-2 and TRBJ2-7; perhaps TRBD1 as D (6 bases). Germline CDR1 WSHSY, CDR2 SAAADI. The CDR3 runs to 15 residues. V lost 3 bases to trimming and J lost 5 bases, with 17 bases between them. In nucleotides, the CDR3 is TGCGCCAGCAGTGAAGTGGTCAGGGGAATTGACGAGCAGTACTTC. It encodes CASSEVVRGIDEQYF.

The CDR3 bases are TGTGCCAGCAGCCAAGGGGGTAGCGTGGATACGCAGTATTTT. Protein: CASSQGGSVDTQYF. This chain joins TRBV3-1 (or the pseudogene TRBV3-2) and TRBJ2-3; D possibly corresponds to TRBD2 (5 bases). The CDR3 is made up of 14 amino acids. V was clipped by 1 base and J by 6 bases, with 11 bases between them. Germline-derived CDR1 and CDR2 are LGHDT and YNNKEL (reference sequence).

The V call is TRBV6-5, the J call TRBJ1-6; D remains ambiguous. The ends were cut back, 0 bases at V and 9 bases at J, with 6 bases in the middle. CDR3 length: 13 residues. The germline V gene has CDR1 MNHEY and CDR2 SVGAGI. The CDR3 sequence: CASSYSIGSPLHF. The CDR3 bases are TGTGCCAGCAGTTACTCGATCGGTTCACCCCTCCACTTT.

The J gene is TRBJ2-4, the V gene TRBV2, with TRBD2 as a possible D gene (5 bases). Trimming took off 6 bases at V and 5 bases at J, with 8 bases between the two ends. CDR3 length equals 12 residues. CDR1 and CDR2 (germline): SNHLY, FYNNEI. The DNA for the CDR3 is TGTGCCAGCAGGCGGGTCCAAAACATTCAGTACTTC. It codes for CASRRVQNIQYF.

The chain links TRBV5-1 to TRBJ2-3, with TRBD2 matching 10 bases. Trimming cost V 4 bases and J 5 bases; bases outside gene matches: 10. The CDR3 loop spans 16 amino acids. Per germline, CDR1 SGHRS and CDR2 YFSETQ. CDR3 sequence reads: CASSPGRGLAIDTQYF. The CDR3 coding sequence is TGCGCCAGCAGCCCAGGACGGGGACTAGCGATAGATACGCAGTATTTT.